This T cell receptor (beta chain) appears in the sequencing data of a study of T cells in Graves' hyperthyroidism and ophthalmopathy (dated by TCRdb to between 2019 and 2020). In terms of the full investigation: Peripheral blood was collected at initial diagnosis, before any treatment. The approximately 90 discovery patients were divided at random into training and test sets in a 7:3 ratio. After sampling, hyperthyroidism patients received methimazole starting at 30 mg daily, and ophthalmopathy patients received high-dose intravenous methylprednisolone. In addition, the study compared T-cell repertoires in thyroid tissue and in blood from six Graves' hyperthyroidism patients. A discovery cohort of about a hundred patients, roughly 40 with Graves' ophthalmopathy and approximately 55 with stable Graves' hyperthyroidism, was used to find distinguishing TCR V-J signatures. An independent validation cohort of around 19 hyperthyroidism patients and roughly 16 patients who later progressed to ophthalmopathy tested prospective prediction of ophthalmopathy. TCR Vbeta CDR3 sequencing of 140 or so peripheral blood samples (under 45 ophthalmopathy, about 74 hyperthyroidism and around 17 progressor patients) is reported in the paper. The full study reports these points: In validation, the model predicted progression to ophthalmopathy a median of approximately 6.6 months before onset, with 65% to 71% sensitivity and roughly 73% specificity. Most expanded thyroid clonotypes (frequency above 0.001) were also detected in blood, suggesting blood repertoires may reflect thyroid immune responses. Sample size was not statistically predetermined, and investigators were not blinded to group allocation. Ophthalmopathy was separated from stable hyperthyroidism by a 13 V-J signature model, with roughly 88% sensitivity and roughly 84% specificity obtained in cross-validation and 80%/75% obtained in testing.

V is pruned by 2 bases and J by 0 bases, leaving 3 bases of the junction without a gene match. The germline V gene encodes CDR1 SGHTA and CDR2 FQGNSA. CDR3 length: 16 amino acids, cysteine to phenylalanine. Of all the DNA, just the CDR3 is kept, 48 bases in frame from base 1. Stable Graves' hyperthyroidism was defined as the absence of progression to ophthalmopathy over 18 months of follow-up. Hyperthyroidism patients were aged 18 to 65 years and newly diagnosed, with disease duration of less than 2 months. Patients with uncontrolled infections, other autoimmune diseases, pregnancy or lactation were excluded. Diagnoses were based on clinical symptoms, serum thyroxine and TRAb, thyroid ultrasound and orbital computed tomography. Ficoll-Paque density gradient centrifugation was used to isolate PBMCs from about 9 ml of fresh peripheral blood. Total RNA was extracted with Trizol reagent, and quality was checked on an Agilent 2100 Bioanalyzer.

This clonotype appeared many times. The antigen this receptor binds is unknown. One base away there is no much larger clone; base qualities are not given. TCR beta CDR3 regions were amplified from RNA transcripts. The first round of RT-PCR for the TCR CDR3 was performed with the HTBI primer set and the Qiagen OneStep RT-PCR kit. The libraries were constructed in a second round of multiplex PCR and then size-selected and purified. Sequencing of the libraries was done on an Illumina HiSeq2000 using paired-end 100 bp reads. The authors' pipeline ran thus. SOAPnuke was used to process the raw data, with reads discarded if the reads contained adapters or uncalled bases, had a mean Phred below 15, or lacked an exact constant-primer or identifier match. COPE v1.2.5 was used to merge high-quality paired reads, and clonotypes were defined as unique nucleotide sequences. MiTCR v1.1 was used to align clonotypes to the IMGT TRBV, TRBD and TRBJ reference segments. Analysis was restricted to V-J combinations with a frequency above 0.0001, which covered 98% to 99.2% of repertoires. A TCS score was defined as the ratio between F50 (clonal expansion) and ExV (chaos), using BLOSUM62-based TCRdist between CDR3 peptides within each V-J. Welch's t-statistics and random forest reduced fewer than 550 V-J features to roughly 13, which were used in a naive Bayes classifier (R e1071). TCRdb applied fastp at Q25 and MiXCR to the public reads, then kept only in-frame beta chains. Rows matching on CDR3 protein sequence are summarized as one entry with the most common DNA and genes. Here the V and J calls rest on TCRdb's processing, not on the authors' analysis. The sample table holds some 460,000 distinct CDR3 sequences, of which approximately 14% were seen once. Clones ranked in the top ten supply around 7.3% of the sample.

This clonotype originated in a woman aged 18-30 years with Graves' hyperthyroidism. Recombination linked TRBV7-2 to TRBJ2-7, with 11 bases in between that match TRBD2. Sequencing was carried out using blood. The base sequence is TGTGCCAGCAGCTTACTGGGACTAGCGGTCTCCTACGAGCAGTACTTC. Its translation is CASSLLGLAVSYEQYF.